The rows below give T cell receptor beta chains drawn from one sample of a study of T cells expressing NK-cell markers. From its re-call of the 5' RACE reads, TCRdb lists each CDR3 protein once, without DNA. This listing includes more than 400,000 distinct CDR3 sequences. Source material: blood T cells: a sorted CD56 or NKG2C T cell subset, CD4+ or CD8+ T cells, or bulk PBMC T cells (not recorded which). Receptor source: a woman between 18 and 69 years old in good health. The CDR3 runs from the conserved cysteine through the conserved F or W.

J gene: TRBJ2-2; V gene: TRBV4-1; CDR3 protein: CATSPYRGAGVAGELFF
J gene: TRBJ2-1; V gene: TRBV15; CDR3 protein: CATSRDRAAPTGYNEQFF
J gene: TRBJ2-3; V gene: TRBV6-5; CDR3 protein: CASSYFGGSTDTQYF
J gene: TRBJ1-2; V gene: TRBV6-1; CDR3 protein: CASTQTGSGYTF
J gene: TRBJ2-4; V gene: TRBV12-3/TRBV12-4; CDR3 protein: CASSSLVMRAGNIQYF
J gene: TRBJ2-1; V gene: TRBV28; CDR3 protein: CASTGLRGSYNEQFF
J gene: TRBJ2-3; V gene: TRBV4-3; CDR3 protein: CASSQGQPRTDTQYF
J gene: TRBJ1-1; V gene: TRBV6-5; CDR3 protein: CASSYSRAAMNTEAFF
J gene: TRBJ1-4; V gene: TRBV9; CDR3 protein: CASSGRDRGRAGEKLFF
J gene: TRBJ2-2; V gene: TRBV5-1; CDR3 protein: CASSDSSNTGELFF
J gene: TRBJ2-3; V gene: TRBV20-1; CDR3 protein: CSASGLAGGKDTQYF
J gene: TRBJ1-6; V gene: TRBV5-5; CDR3 protein: CASSLWTASSLHF
J gene: TRBJ2-5; V gene: TRBV11-1; CDR3 protein: CASSPWPSGLNRETQYF
J gene: TRBJ1-2; V gene: TRBV29-1; CDR3 protein: CSVEAGGGYGYTF
J gene: TRBJ2-3; V gene: TRBV12-3/TRBV12-4; CDR3 protein: CASSFVLATDTQYF
J gene: TRBJ2-5; V gene: TRBV11-2; CDR3 protein: CASSAGRTSFQETQYF
J gene: TRBJ1-1; V gene: TRBV12-3/TRBV12-4; CDR3 protein: CASSFGGGEAFF
J gene: TRBJ2-2; V gene: TRBV12-3/TRBV12-4; CDR3 protein: CASTFWGYTGELFF
J gene: TRBJ2-1; V gene: TRBV7-9; CDR3 protein: CASSFFGGADEQFF
J gene: TRBJ2-3; V gene: TRBV27; CDR3 protein: CASSLSGQLRTDTQYF
J gene: TRBJ2-7; V gene: TRBV12-3/TRBV12-4; CDR3 protein: CASSLAWGTRAYEQYF
J gene: TRBJ1-6; V gene: TRBV11-2; CDR3 protein: CASSFRRDNSPLHF
J gene: TRBJ1-5; V gene: TRBV18; CDR3 protein: CASSTGQDQPQHF
J gene: TRBJ2-7; V gene: TRBV6-5; CDR3 protein: CASSYGVSGNYEQYF
J gene: TRBJ1-3; V gene: TRBV9; CDR3 protein: CASSQRGGGAGNTIYF
J gene: TRBJ2-3; V gene: TRBV7-9; CDR3 protein: CASCQGDLNRPDTQYF
J gene: TRBJ1-2; V gene: TRBV6-5; CDR3 protein: CASSSSNSGGAYGYTF
J gene: TRBJ2-2; V gene: TRBV20-1; CDR3 protein: CSASGPGELFF
J gene: TRBJ2-7; V gene: TRBV7-9; CDR3 protein: CASSLNVGYEQYF
J gene: TRBJ2-7; V gene: TRBV20-1; CDR3 protein: CSVQLGREGLYEQYF
J gene: TRBJ2-1; V gene: TRBV5-6; CDR3 protein: CASIASEKTNEQFF
J gene: TRBJ2-7; V gene: TRBV5-4; CDR3 protein: CASSPTDSTYEQYF
J gene: TRBJ2-7; V gene: TRBV6-5; CDR3 protein: CASSYFASRGYEQYF
J gene: TRBJ1-5; V gene: TRBV29-1; CDR3 protein: CSAREHSNQPQHF
J gene: TRBJ2-1; V gene: TRBV19; CDR3 protein: CASSIGAGDNEQFF
J gene: TRBJ2-2; V gene: TRBV7-2; CDR3 protein: CASTTRKGLNTGELFF
J gene: TRBJ2-7; V gene: TRBV18; CDR3 protein: CASSPRGTYEQYF
J gene: TRBJ2-5; V gene: TRBV20-1; CDR3 protein: CSATPQHLRETQYF
J gene: TRBJ1-2; V gene: TRBV20-1; CDR3 protein: CSASTQGATHYGYTF
J gene: TRBJ2-1; V gene: TRBV6-2/TRBV6-3; CDR3 protein: CATEGPSQPGAYNEQFF
J gene: TRBJ2-1; V gene: TRBV3-1; CDR3 protein: CASSLRQGGDEQFF
J gene: TRBJ2-5; V gene: TRBV5-1; CDR3 protein: CASAYQETQYF
J gene: TRBJ2-2; V gene: TRBV21-1; CDR3 protein: CASSKARLAGARSNTGELFF
J gene: TRBJ1-1; V gene: TRBV6-1; CDR3 protein: CAIRSPQGVDTEAFF
J gene: TRBJ2-1; V gene: TRBV27; CDR3 protein: CASSPGTRGNEQFF
J gene: TRBJ1-5; V gene: TRBV6-1; CDR3 protein: CASRLQVHQPQHF
J gene: TRBJ2-3; V gene: TRBV6-2/TRBV6-3; CDR3 protein: CASRAGGTRRTQYF
J gene: TRBJ2-7; V gene: TRBV20-1; CDR3 protein: CSATDRDIYEQYF
J gene: TRBJ2-7; V gene: TRBV11-2; CDR3 protein: CASSLAFSGAYEQYF
J gene: TRBJ2-1; V gene: TRBV11-2; CDR3 protein: CASSLEGRDSNEQFF
J gene: TRBJ2-5; V gene: TRBV25-1; CDR3 protein: CASSDPLIQTQYF
J gene: TRBJ1-2; V gene: TRBV12-3/TRBV12-4; CDR3 protein: CASSLRGPNYGYTF